Below, 17 T cell receptor beta chains from the same sample are listed, as sequenced in a study of T cell responses to AZD1222 COVID-19 vaccine. TCRdb's copy holds only in-frame clones and misses some; the assay was immunoSEQ multiplex PCR. The sample lists roughly 110,000 clones, roughly 87% occurring once. Specimen: peripheral blood, collected on day 0 of AZD1222 vaccination. All receptors come from an adult in good health.

The chain carries TRBV6-4 and TRBJ2-2, with 7 nucleotides matching TRBD1. CDR1 and CDR2 (germline): MRHNA, SNTAGT. The CDR3 consists of 15 residues. With V trimmed by 2 bases and J by 3 bases, 3 bases remained unmatched. CDR3 in DNA: TGTGCCAGCAGTGACAAGGACAGGCACACCGGGGAGCTGTTTTTT. This codes for CASSDKDRHTGELFF.

This rearrangement joins TRBV30 to TRBJ2-7, with a tentative D call TRBD2 (5 bases). CDR1 and CDR2 (germline): GTSNPN, SVGIG (reference sequence). CDR3 length: 18 amino acids. Trimming cost V 3 bases and J 0 bases, with 24 bases left between them. The CDR3: CAWRFRGIKTGVSYEQYF. The CDR3 DNA reads as TGTGCCTGGAGATTTAGAGGGATCAAAACGGGCGTCTCCTACGAGCAGTACTTC.

V gene TRBV18 combines with J gene TRBJ2-7, with 7 nucleotides matching TRBD2. Germline CDR1 reads KGHSH; CDR2 reads LQKENI. The J segment lost 11 bases and the V segment lost 2 bases, leaving 6 bases of the junction unmatched. There are 12 residues in the CDR3. DNA for the CDR3: TGTGCCAGCTCACCAAAGGGAGGGGAAGAGTACTTC. It yields the protein CASSPKGGEEYF. Based on the CDR3 plus reference TRBV18 and TRBJ2-7, the full variable domain is NAGVMQNPRHLVRRRGQEARLRCSPMKGHSHVYWYRQLPEEGLKFMVYLQKENIIDESGMPKERFSAEFPKEGPSILRIQQVVRGDSAAYFCASSPKGGEEYFGPGTRLTVT.

This clone appeared once. The J gene is TRBJ1-2, the V gene TRBV27; D gene ambiguous. Trimming removed 4 bases at V and 4 bases at J, with 7 bases between. CDR1 is MNHEY and CDR2 is SMNVEV in the germline V gene (reference sequence). CDR3 length: 12 amino acids. In nucleotides, the CDR3 is TGTGCCAGCAGTTGGGCTCCCTATGGCTACACCTTC. It is translated as CASSWAPYGYTF.

The rearrangement links TRBV6-5 to TRBJ1-1, with D hard to call. The ends were cut back, 2 bases at V and 3 bases at J, with 13 bases in the middle. CDR3 length: 15 residues. Germline CDR1 is MNHEY and CDR2 is SVGAGI. The CDR3 DNA is TGTGCCAGCAGTTACCGGGCAGGATGGCACACTGAAGCTTTCTTT. Protein product: CASSYRAGWHTEAFF.

V gene TRBV19 combines with J gene TRBJ2-3; no clear D gene. Germline CDR1 LNHDA, CDR2 SQIVND (reference sequence). The V end lost 0 bases, the J end lost 3 bases, and 13 bases lay between the germline ends. The CDR3 loop spans 16 amino acids. The CDR3 is CASSIDTVSRTDTQYF. The CDR3 DNA is TGTGCCAGTAGTATAGATACCGTCTCAAGGACAGATACGCAGTATTTT.

The chain links TRBV7-9 to TRBJ2-5; tentatively, D is TRBD2 (5 bases). Trimming removed 5 bases at V and 7 bases at J, with 14 bases between. The germline V gene has CDR1 SEHNR and CDR2 FQNEAQ (reference sequence). This CDR3 region has 13 residues. In DNA, the CDR3 is TGTGCCAGCAGCCAAGAATCAAGCGGGACCCAGTACTTC. Protein sequence: CASSQESSGTQYF.

This chain joins TRBV19 and TRBJ1-2; weak D call: TRBD1 (6 bases). The germline gives CDR1 LNHDA, CDR2 SQIVND (reference sequence). This CDR3 is built from 13 residues. The V end lost 9 bases, the J end lost 2 bases, and 13 bases lay between the germline ends. The CDR3 here is CASATGWNYGYTF. The DNA for the CDR3 is TGTGCCAGCGCGACAGGTTGGAACTATGGCTACACCTTC. Filled out from reference TRBV19 and TRBJ1-2, the complete variable domain reads DGGITQSPKYLFRKEGQNVTLSCEQNLNHDAMYWYRQDPGQGLRLIYYSQIVNDFQKGDIAEGYSVSREKKESFPLTVTSAQKNPTAFYLCASATGWNYGYTFGSGTRLTVV.

The chain has TRBV2 and TRBJ2-1; no definite D call. CDR1 is SNHLY, CDR2 FYNNEI, per germline. CDR3 length: 11 amino acids. V was shortened by 9 bases and J by 9 bases, with 12 bases between the two germline ends. The CDR3 here is CASDLLGEQFF. The CDR3 nucleotides read TGTGCCAGTGACCTCCTAGGTGAGCAGTTCTTC.

The chain couples TRBV25-1 to TRBJ1-1; no firm D call. Trimming pared 8 bases from V and 0 bases from J, leaving 10 bases between. Per the germline V gene, CDR1 is MGHDK and CDR2 is SYGVNS. This CDR3 is built from 13 residues. This chain's CDR3 is CASVRNLNTEAFF. The DNA of the CDR3 is TGTGCCAGCGTACGGAATTTGAACACTGAAGCTTTCTTT.

The chain links TRBV7-2 to TRBJ2-3; D gene ambiguous. Germline loops: CDR1 SGHTA, CDR2 FQGNSA. V was shortened by 5 bases and J by 6 bases, with 18 bases between the two germline ends. The CDR3 runs 15 residues. The CDR3 reads CASSASNHPTDTQYF. The CDR3 region has the DNA TGTGCCAGCAGCGCCTCAAACCACCCCACGGATACGCAGTATTTT. The variable domain in full, with the rest retrieved from reference TRBV7-2 and TRBJ2-3, is GAGVSQSPSNKVTEKGKDVELRCDPISGHTALYWYRQSLGQGLEFLIYFQGNSAPDKSGLPSDRFSAERTGGSVSTLTIQRTQQEDSAVYLCASSASNHPTDTQYFGPGTRLTVL.

In its sample, this clone was seen once. The gene calls are TRBV5-5 and TRBJ2-7; TRBD1 matches 11 bases. Germline CDR1 SGHKS, CDR2 YYEKEE (reference sequence). Unmatched junction bases numbered 10, after V lost 5 bases and J lost 0 bases. This CDR3 region has 17 residues. The DNA of the CDR3 is TGTGCCAGCAGGCCTTGGACAGGGGGCGCTTCCTCCTACGAGCAGTACTTC. Protein product: CASRPWTGGASSYEQYF.

A single count supports this clone. The chain has TRBV7-8 and TRBJ1-3; D unclear. The CDR3 runs 13 residues. Looked up from germline, CDR1 is SGHVS and CDR2 is FQNEAQ. The germline V and J ends were trimmed by 1 base and 4 bases, with 5 bases remaining between them. CDR3 nucleotides: TGTGCCAGCAGCTTAGTAACAGGAAACACCATATATTTT. As protein: CASSLVTGNTIYF.

This clone was counted between two and nine times. The chain has TRBV7-8 and TRBJ1-2; D is unclear. The CDR3 sequence is 17 residues long. CDR1 SGHVS and CDR2 FQNEAQ come from the germline V gene. V gave up 1 base and J gave up 8 bases, with 23 bases separating them. The CDR3 spells CASSLGLDPTERRGYTF. DNA for the CDR3: TGTGCCAGCAGCTTAGGTCTGGACCCTACGGAAAGACGGGGCTACACCTTC.

This clone was recorded a few times. CDR3 protein: CAWKTTPLYGGEAFF. In nucleotides, the CDR3 is TGTGCCTGGAAAACAACCCCCTTGTACGGGGGCGAAGCTTTCTTT. The chain links TRBV30 to TRBJ1-1, with a possible D match to TRBD1 (6 bases). V shed 4 bases and J shed 8 bases, with 23 bases lying between them. The germline V gene has CDR1 GTSNPN and CDR2 SVGIG (reference sequence). This CDR3 region has 15 residues. The full variable domain, in which reference TRBV30 and TRBJ1-1 provide the parts outside the CDR3, is SQTIHQWPATLVQPVGSPLSLECTVEGTSNPNLYWYRQAAGRGLQLLFYSVGIGQISSEVPQNLSASRPQDRQFILSSKKLLLSDSGFYLCAWKTTPLYGGEAFFGQGTRLTVV.

This chain links TRBV19 with TRBJ1-1; TRBD1 aligns across 7 bases. After removal of 6 bases from V and 5 bases from J, the junction contained 9 bases not matched to a gene. Germline assignment: CDR1 LNHDA and CDR2 SQIVND (reference sequence). The CDR3 loop spans 14 amino acids. For the CDR3, the DNA is TGTGCCAGTAGCGAGACAGGGATCGGGACTGAAGCTTTCTTT. Encoded protein: CASSETGIGTEAFF.

The chain carries TRBV29-1 and TRBJ1-2, with D unresolved. CDR3 size: 14 residues. Trimming pared 5 bases from V and 3 bases from J, leaving 16 bases between. Germline assignment: CDR1 SQVTM and CDR2 ANQGSEA. The CDR3 reads CSVSPSTSDYGYTF. For the CDR3, the DNA is TGCAGCGTTTCACCATCTACGAGTGACTATGGCTACACCTTC.